A selection of T cell receptor beta chains follows, all from one sample in a study of OX40 agonist ivuxolimab in advanced cancers. Generated by immunoSEQ multiplex PCR, the TCRdb table keeps only in-frame clones and is missing some. The data show approximately 90,000 clones, around nine tenths seen once. This specimen consisted of CD4+ or CD8+ T cells sorted from blood, obtained in a trial of the OX40 agonist ivuxolimab. All receptors derive from an adult with an advanced solid tumor such as melanoma, head and neck, liver or kidney cancer. Both conserved end residues are part of each CDR3. A D gene is named only where the DNA matches it firmly. The size field is filled for only some rows; it gives once, few, many or a size class.

D gene,J gene,clone size,V gene,CDR3 DNA,CDR3 protein
-,TRBJ1-1,-,TRBV7-6,TGTGCCAGCAGCGCGGACCTTAACACTGAAGCTTTCTTT,CASSADLNTEAFF
-,TRBJ2-2,once,TRBV15,TGTGCCACCAGCAGAGATTTAGTTGGCGGGGAGCTGTTTTTT,CATSRDLVGGELFF
-,TRBJ1-1,-,TRBV7-9,TGTGCCAGCAGCCCTCTAGGGGAGGGGACTGAAGCTTTCTTT,CASSPLGEGTEAFF
-,TRBJ1-6,once,TRBV27,TGTGCCAGCAGTTTAAACAGAGAAACACCCCTCCACTTT,CASSLNRETPLHF
-,TRBJ2-7,-,TRBV5-6,TGTGCCAGCAGCTTGTCGGTGGCCCGCTACGAGCAGTACTTC,CASSLSVARYEQYF
TRBD1,TRBJ2-3,-,TRBV7-9,TGTGCCAGCAGCCAAAACTCTGGACAGGTCGTAACGCAGTATTTT,CASSQNSGQVVTQYF
TRBD1,TRBJ1-4,-,TRBV6-6,TGTGCCAGCAGTCGGGGACAGCTTGAAAAACTGTTTTTT,CASSRGQLEKLFF
-,TRBJ2-1,once,TRBV11-2,TGTGCCAGCAGCTTAGCGCAGTTTGAGCAGTTCTTC,CASSLAQFEQFF
-,TRBJ2-7,-,TRBV5-4,TGTGCCAGCAGCTTGGTGGGGCAGAGCTCCTACGAGCAGTACTTC,CASSLVGQSSYEQYF
-,TRBJ1-1,-,TRBV6-6,TGTGCCAGCAGCTCACCGGGAGCTAACACTGAAGCTTTCTTT,CASSSPGANTEAFF
-,TRBJ1-1,-,TRBV6-5,TGTGCCAGCAGTTACGGGCACAAGAACACTGAAGCTTTCTTT,CASSYGHKNTEAFF
-,TRBJ1-3,-,TRBV4-1,TGCGCCAGCAGCCAAGTTAGAGGGTCTGGAAACACCATATATTTT,CASSQVRGSGNTIYF
-,TRBJ1-5,-,TRBV4-1,TGCGCCAGCAGCCAAGATCTGGCGTTAGGGCGCAATCAGCCCCAGCATTTT,CASSQDLALGRNQPQHF
-,TRBJ2-5,once,TRBV5-1,TGCGCCAGCAGCATGCCGGGGGAGACCCAGTACTTC,CASSMPGETQYF
-,TRBJ1-4,-,TRBV4-1,TGCGCCAGCAGCCAGGAGATAAACAGGAATGAAAAACTGTTTTTT,CASSQEINRNEKLFF
TRBD2,TRBJ2-1,-,TRBV6-5,TGTGCCAGCAGTTACGGGCCTAGCGGGTTGGACAATGAGCAGTTCTTC,CASSYGPSGLDNEQFF
TRBD1,TRBJ1-3,-,TRBV15,TGTGCCACCAGCACCGGACAGGGGACGGGGGGAAACACCATATATTTT,CATSTGQGTGGNTIYF
-,TRBJ2-6,-,TRBV19,TGTGCCAGTAGTATCCGGTCTGGGGCCAACGTCCTGACTTTC,CASSIRSGANVLTF
-,TRBJ1-6,once,TRBV5-4,TGTGCCAGCAGCCCACAGGGAGGGAGCTCCTATAATTCACCCCTCCACTTT,CASSPQGGSSYNSPLHF
-,TRBJ2-7,-,TRBV28,TGTGCCAGCAGTTTCGGGCATTCCTACGAGCAGTACTTC,CASSFGHSYEQYF
-,TRBJ2-1,-,TRBV7-3,TGTGCCAGCAGGGGTTGGAGACAGGTTTCCAATGAGCAGTTCTTC,CASRGWRQVSNEQFF
-,TRBJ1-2,-,TRBV6-5,TGTGCCAGCAGTGGACTACAGGGTCTGGGTGGCTACACCTTC,CASSGLQGLGGYTF
-,TRBJ1-2,-,TRBV19,TGTGCCACCAGGGACCAGGGCCATGGCTACACCTTC,CATRDQGHGYTF
TRBD1,TRBJ2-7,-,TRBV10-1,TGCGCCAGCAGTGAGTCGCTTGGACAGGGGGGAAACGAGCAGTACTTC,CASSESLGQGGNEQYF
TRBD1,TRBJ1-3,-,TRBV7-8,TGTGCCAGCAGCTTAGAAGGGACAGGCTCTGGAAACACCATATATTTT,CASSLEGTGSGNTIYF
TRBD1,TRBJ1-2,-,TRBV9,TGTGCCAGCAGCGTATTCGACAGGGAATCTAACTATGGCTACACCTTC,CASSVFDRESNYGYTF
-,TRBJ2-6,-,TRBV25-1,TGTGCCAGCAGTTCTGGGGCCAACGTCCTGACTTTC,CASSSGANVLTF
-,TRBJ2-7,-,TRBV21-1,TGTGCCAGCAGCAAAGGAATCCAGACAGCGGGCCCCACCTACGAGCAGTACTTC,CASSKGIQTAGPTYEQYF
TRBD1,TRBJ1-2,once,TRBV5-4,TGTGCCAGCAGCTACCCGGGACAGAACTATGGCTACACCTTC,CASSYPGQNYGYTF
-,TRBJ1-1,-,TRBV5-1,TGCGCCAGCAGCTTGCAAGGGGTAGACACTGAAGCTTTCTTT,CASSLQGVDTEAFF
-,TRBJ2-5,-,TRBV4-1,TGCGCCAGCAGCCCCCGGGACACCCTGTACCAAGAGACCCGGTACTTC,CASSPRDTLYQETRYF
TRBD2,TRBJ2-3,-,TRBV7-9,TGTGCCAGCAGCAGGAGCGGGGGGTTCGATACGCAGTATTTT,CASSRSGGFDTQYF
-,TRBJ1-2,-,TRBV11-2,TGTGCCAGCAGCCAGTGGGTACGGGGAAACGACTATGGCTACACCTTC,CASSQWVRGNDYGYTF
TRBD2,TRBJ2-1,-,TRBV11-2,TGTGCCAGCAGCCCAACCCCAGGACTAGCGGGGGGGCTCTACAATGAGCAGTTCTTC,CASSPTPGLAGGLYNEQFF
TRBD1,TRBJ1-1,-,TRBV5-4,TGTGCCAGCAGTACCGGGACAGGGAACACTGAAGCTTTCTTT,CASSTGTGNTEAFF
TRBD1,TRBJ2-1,once,TRBV4-1,TGCGCCAGCAGCCAAGCTAACAGGGGAAACAATGAGCAGTTCTTC,CASSQANRGNNEQFF
-,TRBJ1-1,few,TRBV7-8,TGTGCCAGCAGCTTAGGGGGGGCCCAGAACACTGAAGCTTTCTTT,CASSLGGAQNTEAFF
TRBD1,TRBJ1-1,few,TRBV5-1,TGCGCCAGCTCGATTACGGGACAGGGGAGTAACACTGAAGCTTTCTTT,CASSITGQGSNTEAFF
TRBD2,TRBJ2-3,-,TRBV6-5,TGTGCCAGCAGGTCCTCTAGCGGGGGGGGAGATACGCAGTATTTT,CASRSSSGGGDTQYF
-,TRBJ2-7,-,TRBV18,TGTGCCAGCTCACCGGATGTGTCTGACGAGCAGTACTTC,CASSPDVSDEQYF
TRBD1,TRBJ2-1,-,TRBV19,TGTGCCAGTAGTCCCACGACAGGGTCGTATGAGCAGTTCTTC,CASSPTTGSYEQFF
-,TRBJ2-2,-,TRBV2,TGTGCCAGCAGTGAGGACGGCGCCGGGACCGGGGAGCTGTTTTTT,CASSEDGAGTGELFF
-,TRBJ1-2,-,TRBV11-2,TGTGCCAGCAGACCCAGTGGAGACAAGTCCTACTATGGCTACACCTTC,CASRPSGDKSYYGYTF
TRBD2,TRBJ2-7,-,TRBV5-1,TGCGCCAGCAGCTTGGAAAGTAGCGGGGAAAGCGAGCAGTACTTC,CASSLESSGESEQYF
-,TRBJ2-3,-,TRBV28,TGTGCCAGCAGTTTTCTCCAGTCCACAGATACGCAGTATTTT,CASSFLQSTDTQYF
TRBD1,TRBJ1-1,-,TRBV30,TGTGCCCAGGGACAGGGAAGTCCGAACACTGAAGCTTTCTTT,CAQGQGSPNTEAFF
-,TRBJ2-3,-,TRBV7-2,TGTGCCAGCAGCTTTGAACAGCCCCCAGATACGCAGTATTTT,CASSFEQPPDTQYF
-,TRBJ2-5,-,TRBV6-5,TGTGCCAGCAGTTACTCGAGGCAGGTCCGCGAGACCCAGTACTTC,CASSYSRQVRETQYF
TRBD2,TRBJ2-1,-,TRBV14,TGTGCCAGCAGCCAAGAGACCGGGACTAGCTGGAGTGGGGAGCAGTTCTTC,CASSQETGTSWSGEQFF
TRBD1,TRBJ2-5,once,TRBV7-6,TGTGCCAGCAGCTTAGAGGTTTCGGACAGGGGACAAGAGACCCAGTACTTC,CASSLEVSDRGQETQYF
-,TRBJ2-5,-,TRBV5-1,TGCGCCAGCAGCTTGGTTGGGGACCAAGAGACCCAGTACTTC,CASSLVGDQETQYF
-,TRBJ2-7,-,TRBV27,TGTGCCAGCAGTGCGTCCAGGGGCCCCTACGAGCAGTACTTC,CASSASRGPYEQYF
TRBD2,TRBJ2-1,-,TRBV5-1,TGCGCCAGCAGCTTGGGGGGCGGGGGGTACAATGAGCAGTTCTTC,CASSLGGGGYNEQFF
-,TRBJ1-3,-,TRBV19,TGTGCCAGTAGTATTACGACCGGGACAGGAAACACCATATATTTT,CASSITTGTGNTIYF
-,TRBJ1-2,-,TRBV6-1,TGTGCCAGCAGTGAAGGGGGGGTGGTCTATGGCTACACCTTC,CASSEGGVVYGYTF